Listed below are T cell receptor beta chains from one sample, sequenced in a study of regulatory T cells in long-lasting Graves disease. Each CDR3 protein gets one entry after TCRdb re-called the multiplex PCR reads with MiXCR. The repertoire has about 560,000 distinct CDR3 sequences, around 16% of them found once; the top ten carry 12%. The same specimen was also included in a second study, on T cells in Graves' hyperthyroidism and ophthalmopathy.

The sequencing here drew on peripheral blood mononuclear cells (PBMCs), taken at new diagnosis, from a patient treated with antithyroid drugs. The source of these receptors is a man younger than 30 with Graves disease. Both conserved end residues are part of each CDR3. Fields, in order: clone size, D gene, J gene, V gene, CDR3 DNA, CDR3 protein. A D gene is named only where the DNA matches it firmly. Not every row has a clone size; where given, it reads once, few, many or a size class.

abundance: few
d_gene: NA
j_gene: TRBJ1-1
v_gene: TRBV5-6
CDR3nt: TGTGCCAGCAGCGTATGGGGGGGGCGGACTGAAGCTTTCTTT
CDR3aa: CASSVWGGRTEAFF

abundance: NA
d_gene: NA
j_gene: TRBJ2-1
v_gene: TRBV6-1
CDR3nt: TGTGCCAGCAGGTCCGGGACGCACAATGAGCAGTTCTTC
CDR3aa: CASRSGTHNEQFF

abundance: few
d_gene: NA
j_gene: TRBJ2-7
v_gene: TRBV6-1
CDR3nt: TGTGCCAGTGGCCGAATCTTCTACGAGCAGTACTTC
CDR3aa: CASGRIFYEQYF

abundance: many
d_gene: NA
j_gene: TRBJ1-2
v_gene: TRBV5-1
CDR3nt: TGCGCCAGCAGCGCCAACCCGGGACATAAAGATGGCTACACCTTC
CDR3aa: CASSANPGHKDGYTF

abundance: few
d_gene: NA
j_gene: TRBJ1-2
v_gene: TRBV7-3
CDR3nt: TGTGCCAGCAGCCCCTCCGGACGGAATAACTATGGCTACACCTTC
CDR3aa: CASSPSGRNNYGYTF

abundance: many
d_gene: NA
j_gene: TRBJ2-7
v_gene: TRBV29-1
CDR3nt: TGCAGCGCCGCACCGGGAGCATCCTACGAGCAGTACTTC
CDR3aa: CSAAPGASYEQYF

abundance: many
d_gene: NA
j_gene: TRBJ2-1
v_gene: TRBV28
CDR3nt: TGTGCCAGCCTCCAGCGGAACCATTCCTACAATGAGCAGTTCTTC
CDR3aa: CASLQRNHSYNEQFF

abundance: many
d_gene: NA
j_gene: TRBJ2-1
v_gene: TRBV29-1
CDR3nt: TGCAGCGTGCAGGGACCGAACAATGAGCAGTTCTTC
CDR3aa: CSVQGPNNEQFF

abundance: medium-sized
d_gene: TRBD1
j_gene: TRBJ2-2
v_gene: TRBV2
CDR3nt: TGTGCCAGCATGGCCCCAGGGGGCGCCGCAATAAACACCGGGGAGCTGTTTTTT
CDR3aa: CASMAPGGAAINTGELFF

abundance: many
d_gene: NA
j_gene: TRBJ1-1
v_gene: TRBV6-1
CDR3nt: TGTGCCAGCAGCAAACGGGGATATTCCGGGGGAAACACTGAAGCTTTCTTT
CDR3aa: CASSKRGYSGGNTEAFF

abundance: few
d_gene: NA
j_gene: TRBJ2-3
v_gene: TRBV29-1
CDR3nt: TGCAGCGTTGATACCCTGCCCCCTGTGGATACGCAGTATTTT
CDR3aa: CSVDTLPPVDTQYF

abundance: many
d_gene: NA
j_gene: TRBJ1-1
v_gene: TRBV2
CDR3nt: TGTGCCAGCAGTGACGATTGGGGGATTGGCACTGAAGCTTTCTTT
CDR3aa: CASSDDWGIGTEAFF

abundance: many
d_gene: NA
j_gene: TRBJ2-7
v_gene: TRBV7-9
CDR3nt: TGTGCCAGCAGCTATACAGGGAACTCCTACGAGCAGTACTTC
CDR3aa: CASSYTGNSYEQYF

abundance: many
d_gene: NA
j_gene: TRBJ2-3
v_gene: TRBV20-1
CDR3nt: TGCAGTGCTAGATCCCGGAGGGATAGCGGTCTCACAGATACGCAGTATTTT
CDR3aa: CSARSRRDSGLTDTQYF

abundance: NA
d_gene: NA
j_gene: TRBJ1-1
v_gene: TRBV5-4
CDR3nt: TGTGCCAGCAGCTTGCTTCGCGGGACGAAGAACACTGAAGCTTTCTTT
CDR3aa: CASSLLRGTKNTEAFF

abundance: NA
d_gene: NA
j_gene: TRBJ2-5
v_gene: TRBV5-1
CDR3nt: TGCGCCAGCAGCTTGTCTACTGGGGCCCCAGAGACCCAGTACTTC
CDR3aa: CASSLSTGAPETQYF

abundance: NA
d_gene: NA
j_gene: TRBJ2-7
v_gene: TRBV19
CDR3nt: TGTGCCAGTAGAGGGGGGAGAAGTTCCTACGAGCAGTACTTC
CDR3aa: CASRGGRSSYEQYF

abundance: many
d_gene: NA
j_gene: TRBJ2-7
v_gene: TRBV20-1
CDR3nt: TGCAGTGCTAGGCAGGGACTTCGCTCCTACGAGCAGTACTTC
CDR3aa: CSARQGLRSYEQYF

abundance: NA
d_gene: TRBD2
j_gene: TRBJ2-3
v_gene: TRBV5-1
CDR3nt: TGCGCCAGCAGCTTGGCCGGGCGACGGGAGGGCTCAGATACGCAGTATTTT
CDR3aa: CASSLAGRREGSDTQYF

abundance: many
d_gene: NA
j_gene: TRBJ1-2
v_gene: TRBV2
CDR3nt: TGTGCCAGCAGTGATTCAGGGAGCTATGGCTACACCTTC
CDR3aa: CASSDSGSYGYTF

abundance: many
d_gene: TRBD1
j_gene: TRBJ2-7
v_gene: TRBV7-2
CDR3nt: TGTGCCAGCAGCTTGGGGACAGCGCACTACGAGCAGTACTTC
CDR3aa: CASSLGTAHYEQYF

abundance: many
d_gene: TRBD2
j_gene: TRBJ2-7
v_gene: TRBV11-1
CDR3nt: TGTGCCAGCAGCTCTGGACTAGCGGCATCCTTCTCCTACGAGCAGTACTTC
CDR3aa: CASSSGLAASFSYEQYF

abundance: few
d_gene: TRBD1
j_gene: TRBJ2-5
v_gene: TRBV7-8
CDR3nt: TGTGCCAGCACCCCCAACGACAGGGGGGAGACCCAGTACTTC
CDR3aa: CASTPNDRGETQYF

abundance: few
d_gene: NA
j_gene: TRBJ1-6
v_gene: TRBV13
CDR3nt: TGTGCCAGCAGCTTGGGGACAATGATAGGTTCACCCCTCCACTTT
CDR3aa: CASSLGTMIGSPLHF

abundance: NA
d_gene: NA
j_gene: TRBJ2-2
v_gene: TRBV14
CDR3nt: TGTGCCAGCAGCCAAGGATCGGGGGCGCTCTTCGGGGAGCTGTTTTTT
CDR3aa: CASSQGSGALFGELFF

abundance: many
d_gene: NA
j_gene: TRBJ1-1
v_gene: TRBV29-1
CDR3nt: TGCAGCGTTCAAGTTTGGTTGAACACTGAAGCTTTCTTT
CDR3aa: CSVQVWLNTEAFF

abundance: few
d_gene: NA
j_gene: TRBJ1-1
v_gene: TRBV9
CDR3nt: TGTGCCAGCAGCGTAGTAGAGGGTTCTACTGAAGCTTTCTTT
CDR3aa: CASSVVEGSTEAFF

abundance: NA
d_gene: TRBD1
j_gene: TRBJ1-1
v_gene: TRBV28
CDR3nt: TGTGCCAGCAGTACGCCCGGGACAGGGTGGACTGAAGCTTTCTTT
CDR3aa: CASSTPGTGWTEAFF

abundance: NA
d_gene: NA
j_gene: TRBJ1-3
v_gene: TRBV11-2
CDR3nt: TGTGCCAGCAGCTCCGGCGCGGGGGCGGCTGGAAACACCATATATTTT
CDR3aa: CASSSGAGAAGNTIYF

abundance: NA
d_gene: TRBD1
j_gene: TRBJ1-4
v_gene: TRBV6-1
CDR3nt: TGTGCCAGCAGTGATGGGGGACAGGGGGTGGAAAAACTGTTTTTT
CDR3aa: CASSDGGQGVEKLFF

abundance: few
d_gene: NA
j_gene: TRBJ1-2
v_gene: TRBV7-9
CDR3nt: TGTGCCAGCACCTTTGAGGGGTCCTATGGCTACACCTTC
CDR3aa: CASTFEGSYGYTF

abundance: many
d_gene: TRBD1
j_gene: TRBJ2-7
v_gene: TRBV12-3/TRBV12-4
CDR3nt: TGTGCCAGCAGTCGGACAGGGGGAGCCTACGAGCAGTACTTC
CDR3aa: CASSRTGGAYEQYF

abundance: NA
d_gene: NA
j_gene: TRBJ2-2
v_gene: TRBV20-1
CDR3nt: TGCAGTGCTAGAGATATGAGACAGGGAGGAACCGGGGAGCTGTTTTTT
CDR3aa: CSARDMRQGGTGELFF

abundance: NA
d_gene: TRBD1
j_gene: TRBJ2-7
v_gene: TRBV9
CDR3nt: TGTGCCAGCAGCGTAGGGACAGGGGTCTACGAGCAGTACTTC
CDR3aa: CASSVGTGVYEQYF

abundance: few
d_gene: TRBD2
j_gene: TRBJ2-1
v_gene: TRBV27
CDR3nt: TGTGCCAGCAGTGGACTAGGGAGATCCAATGAGCAGTTCTTC
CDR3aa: CASSGLGRSNEQFF

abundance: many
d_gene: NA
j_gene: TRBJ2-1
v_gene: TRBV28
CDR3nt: TGTGCCAGCAGTTTTGGGGGGACGCAGTTCTTC
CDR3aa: CASSFGGTQFF

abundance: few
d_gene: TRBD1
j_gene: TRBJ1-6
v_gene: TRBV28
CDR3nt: TGTGCCAGCACCATTAAGACAGGGGTCAATAACTCACCCCTCCACTTT
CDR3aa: CASTIKTGVNNSPLHF

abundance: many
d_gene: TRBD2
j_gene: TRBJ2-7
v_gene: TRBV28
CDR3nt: TGTGCCAGCATAGGTCACGGGGGGTTCCGGGAGCAGTACTTC
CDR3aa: CASIGHGGFREQYF

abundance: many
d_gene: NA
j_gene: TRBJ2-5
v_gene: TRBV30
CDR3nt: TGTGCCTGGAGTCCGGTGACCGTAGGGGAGACCCAGTACTTC
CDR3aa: CAWSPVTVGETQYF

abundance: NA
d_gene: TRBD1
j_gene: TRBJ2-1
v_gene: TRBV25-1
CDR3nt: TGTGCCAGCAGTCCCCTGGGACAGGGGGGCAATGAGCAGTTCTTC
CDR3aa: CASSPLGQGGNEQFF

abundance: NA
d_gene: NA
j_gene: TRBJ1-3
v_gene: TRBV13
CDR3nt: TGTGCCAGCAGCTTCCCCCCGGGGCAGGGAAGATTCTCTGGAAACACCATATATTTT
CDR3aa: CASSFPPGQGRFSGNTIYF

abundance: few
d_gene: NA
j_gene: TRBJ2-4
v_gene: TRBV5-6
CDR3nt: TGTGCCAGCACCCAATGGACAGCCTCTAAAAACATTCAGTACTTC
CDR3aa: CASTQWTASKNIQYF

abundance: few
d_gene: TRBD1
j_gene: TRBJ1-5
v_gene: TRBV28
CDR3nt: TGTGCCACCAACACAGGGGGTAATCAGCCCCAGCATTTT
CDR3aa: CATNTGGNQPQHF

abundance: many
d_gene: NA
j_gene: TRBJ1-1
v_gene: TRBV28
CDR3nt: TGTGCCAGCAGTTTAGCAGCTAACACTGAAGCTTTCTTT
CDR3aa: CASSLAANTEAFF

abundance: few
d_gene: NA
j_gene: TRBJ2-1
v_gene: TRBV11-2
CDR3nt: TGTGCCAGCAGCCCCACTTCGACCCCCTACAATGAGCAGTTCTTC
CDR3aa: CASSPTSTPYNEQFF

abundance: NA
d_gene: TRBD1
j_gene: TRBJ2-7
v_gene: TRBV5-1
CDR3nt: TGCGCCAGCAGCCTAACGACAGGGGACGCCTACGAGCAGTACTTC
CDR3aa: CASSLTTGDAYEQYF

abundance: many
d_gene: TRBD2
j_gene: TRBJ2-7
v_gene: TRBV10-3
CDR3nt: TGTGCCATTCGAGAACCCGGGACTAGCGGCTACGAGCAGTACTTC
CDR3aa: CAIREPGTSGYEQYF

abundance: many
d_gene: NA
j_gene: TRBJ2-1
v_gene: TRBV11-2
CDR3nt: TGTGCCAGCAGTTTATCCGGGAGTGGTGAGCAGTTCTTC
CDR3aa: CASSLSGSGEQFF

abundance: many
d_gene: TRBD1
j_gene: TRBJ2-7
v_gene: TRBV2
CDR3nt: TGTGCCAGCAGTGATGCGGGACAGGGCCTCTACGAGCAGTACTTC
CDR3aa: CASSDAGQGLYEQYF

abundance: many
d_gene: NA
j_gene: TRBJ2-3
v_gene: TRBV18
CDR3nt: TGTGCCAGCTCACCACGCAGCGACACAGATACGCAGTATTTT
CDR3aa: CASSPRSDTDTQYF

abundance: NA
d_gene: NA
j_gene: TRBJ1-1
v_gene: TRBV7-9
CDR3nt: TGTGCCAGCAGCTCAAACAGCGAACGCATGAACACTGAAGCTTTCTTT
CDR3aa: CASSSNSERMNTEAFF

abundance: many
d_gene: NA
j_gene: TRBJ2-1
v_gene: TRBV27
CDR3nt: TGTGCCAGCAGTTCTGGGCCAAGAGGGTACAATGAGCAGTTCTTC
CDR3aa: CASSSGPRGYNEQFF

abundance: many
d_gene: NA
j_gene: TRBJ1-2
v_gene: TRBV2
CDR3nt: TGTGCCAGCAGACCTACCGGGGGGCCGACGAGGAAGGGCTACACCTTC
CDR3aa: CASRPTGGPTRKGYTF